Detailed here is one T cell receptor (beta chain). Its antigen is not yet known. One base away there is no much larger clone; base qualities are not given. Whole blood was collected in K2EDTA tubes by collaborating institutions according to the institutions' own protocols. For TCRbeta analysis, collaborator samples were shipped as frozen whole blood, as isolated PBMCs, or as DNA extracted from either sample type. The CDR3, from cysteine to phenylalanine, totals 16 residues. Just the 48-base CDR3 DNA is kept, in frame starting at base 1. At the junction V is shortened by 3 bases and J by 2 bases, with 17 bases in between. Per the germline V gene, MDHEN is the CDR1 and SYDVKM is the CDR2. This sample was taken from a study of blood T cell repertoires in COVID-19 (TCRdb year 2020). General notes on the study: Collaborator samples came from the United States, Italy and Spain and covered acute and convalescent phases of COVID-19. The prospective study material was composed of cDNA or gDNA derived from T cells, B-cell-depleted T cells, or PBMCs. The dataset comprised deeply sampled blood TCRbeta repertoires from subjects exposed to, actively infected with, or recovered from COVID-19. A freely available public database, intended as a resource for researchers studying the immune response to SARS-CoV-2, is where the repertoires were released. The samples were drawn from two sources: the first 160 participants of the ongoing ImmuneRACE study, and approximately 1,300 subjects contributed by 6 global collaborators. Nearly every sample came with metadata listing a de-identified subject ID, COVID-19 status, age in years and sex. HLA class I and class II types, where available, came from metadata supplied by the sample provider rather than from assay-based typing. The research as a whole found: How much clinical and demographic metadata was included differed by source and by participant, and the metadata was provided uncurated.

TCRbeta CDR3 regions were amplified from genomic DNA using the immunoSEQ Assay, a bias-controlled multiplex PCR. Regarding the original processing steps: The number of nucleated cells in each sample was estimated by amplification of reference gene primers within the assay. To quantify the absolute abundance of each unique TCRbeta CDR3 rearrangement, sequence reads were collapsed and filtered. For each sample, productive Simpson clonality was calculated as the square root of Simpson's diversity index across productive rearrangements. TCRdb's version of the immuneACCESS table is confined to in-frame rearrangements and falls short of the full clone set. An unresolved V gene accounts for under half of the shortfall where checked; the remainder is of unknown origin. From that table come the V and J calls and clone size; the DNA was used to work out D and trimming. The sample table holds 90,000 to 100,000 clones, of which more than 75% were seen once. The top ten constitute roughly 18% of the sample.

Sequencing was done on a sample of peripheral blood. The chain uses TRBV28 and TRBJ2-7, with TRBD1 tentatively as D gene (6 bases match). The clonotype was recovered from a man older than 75 with acute or convalescent COVID-19. Here the CDR3 is given as CASSFLGGGQAYEQYF. The nucleotide sequence reads TGTGCCAGCAGTTTCCTTGGTGGGGGCCAGGCCTACGAGCAGTACTTC.